Listed below are T cell receptor beta chains from one sample, sequenced in a study of T cell repertoires in cytomegalovirus infection. MiXCR, run by TCRdb on the reads, gives a single entry per CDR3 protein. Here the sample spans just under 300,000 distinct CDR3 sequences, approximately 8.9% being singletons. Sequencing was done on a sample of PBMCs. The source of these receptors is a human donor in good health (CMV status not recorded). Some clones in this sample may be carry-over from other donors' samples. Both conserved end residues are part of each CDR3. The D gene is left open where the match is weak. A clone size is listed for some rows: how often the clone was seen (once, few, many), or a class if it is expanded.

j_call v_call d_call clone_size cdr3_aa cdr3_nt
TRBJ2-5 TRBV4-2 - many CASSQDRSKETQYF TGTGCCAGCAGCCAAGATCGGTCTAAAGAGACCCAGTACTTC
TRBJ1-1 TRBV12-3/TRBV12-4 - many CASSSDLIRNTEAFF TGTGCCAGCAGTTCGGACCTCATCCGGAACACTGAAGCTTTCTTT
TRBJ2-5 TRBV5-1 - few CASSFATGPGGTQYF TGCGCCAGCAGTTTCGCCACCGGCCCTGGAGGGACCCAGTACTTC
TRBJ1-1 TRBV20-1 - - CSAEMGGPEAFF TGCAGTGCCGAAATGGGGGGTCCGGAAGCTTTCTTT
TRBJ1-2 TRBV28 TRBD1 many CASSPRDSYYGYTF TGTGCCAGCAGCCCACGGGACAGTTACTATGGCTACACCTTC
TRBJ2-3 TRBV5-8 - - CASSPHPGLTDTQYF TGTGCCAGCAGCCCTCATCCGGGCCTAACTGATACGCAGTATTTT
TRBJ1-1 TRBV7-2 - many CASSVVQGGGTEAFF TGTGCCAGCAGCGTCGTACAGGGAGGAGGCACTGAAGCTTTCTTT
TRBJ2-3 TRBV4-3 - - CASSQGNGHEGTDTQYF TGCGCCAGCAGCCAAGGGAACGGGCACGAGGGCACAGATACGCAGTATTTT
TRBJ1-3 TRBV7-2 - many CASSLASTLNSGNTIYF TGTGCCAGCAGCTTGGCCTCCACACTAAACTCTGGAAACACCATATATTTT
TRBJ1-5 TRBV12-5 - many CASGLGNHQPQHF TGTGCTAGTGGTTTGGGAAACCACCAGCCCCAGCATTTT
TRBJ1-1 TRBV19 - once CASTLGGKNTEALF TGTGCCAGTACCCTGGGAGGAAAGAACACTGAAGCTCTCTTT
TRBJ2-3 TRBV6-5 - many CASSYSRGDTQYF TGTGCCAGCAGTTACTCGAGGGGAGATACGCAGTATTTT
TRBJ1-1 TRBV5-1 - - CASSYGQFYTEAFF TGCGCCAGCAGCTACGGACAGTTCTACACTGAAGCTTTCTTT
TRBJ2-5 TRBV29-1 TRBD2 - CSVFSGTSSETQYF TGCAGCGTTTTCTCCGGGACTAGCTCGGAGACCCAGTACTTC
TRBJ1-2 TRBV4-3 - - CASSQDSRTERRGYTF TGCGCCAGCAGCCAAGATTCGAGGACAGAAAGAAGAGGCTACACCTTC
TRBJ2-7 TRBV7-9 - many CASSGSQGRYEQYF TGTGCCAGCAGTGGATCACAGGGTCGGTACGAGCAGTACTTC
TRBJ1-2 TRBV29-1 TRBD1 many CSARTGDDYGYTF TGCAGCGCCCGGACAGGGGACGACTATGGCTACACCTTC
TRBJ2-5 TRBV29-1 TRBD2 few CSVKSGGRETQYF TGCAGCGTGAAAAGCGGGGGTAGGGAGACCCAGTACTTC
TRBJ2-1 TRBV7-8 TRBD2 many CASSAGGRVYDEQFF TGTGCCAGCAGCGCCGGTGGGAGGGTTTACGATGAGCAGTTCTTC
TRBJ2-2 TRBV19 TRBD2 many CASRNGAGSGGNTGELFF TGTGCCAGCCGAAATGGCGCAGGGAGCGGGGGTAACACCGGGGAGCTGTTTTTT
TRBJ2-5 TRBV2 - many CASSEMGNQETQYF TGTGCCAGCAGTGAAATGGGGAACCAAGAGACCCAGTACTTC
TRBJ2-1 TRBV11-1 TRBD2 many CASSLLAGSTYNEQFF TGTGCCAGCAGCTTACTAGCGGGGTCGACCTACAATGAGCAGTTCTTC
TRBJ1-2 TRBV3-1 - few CASSQERRGTGGTF TGTGCCAGCAGCCAAGAACGTAGGGGAACAGGCGGCACCTTC
TRBJ2-3 TRBV29-1 TRBD2 many CSVGPTSGGTDTQYF TGCAGCGTTGGACCCACTAGCGGGGGCACAGATACGCAGTATTTT
TRBJ2-7 TRBV7-9 TRBD1 many CASSFSSGTGVSYEQYF TGTGCCAGCAGCTTTTCATCCGGGACAGGGGTCTCCTACGAGCAGTACTTC
TRBJ1-1 TRBV20-1 - few CSARQRNTEAFF TGCAGTGCTAGGCAGAGAAACACTGAAGCTTTCTTT